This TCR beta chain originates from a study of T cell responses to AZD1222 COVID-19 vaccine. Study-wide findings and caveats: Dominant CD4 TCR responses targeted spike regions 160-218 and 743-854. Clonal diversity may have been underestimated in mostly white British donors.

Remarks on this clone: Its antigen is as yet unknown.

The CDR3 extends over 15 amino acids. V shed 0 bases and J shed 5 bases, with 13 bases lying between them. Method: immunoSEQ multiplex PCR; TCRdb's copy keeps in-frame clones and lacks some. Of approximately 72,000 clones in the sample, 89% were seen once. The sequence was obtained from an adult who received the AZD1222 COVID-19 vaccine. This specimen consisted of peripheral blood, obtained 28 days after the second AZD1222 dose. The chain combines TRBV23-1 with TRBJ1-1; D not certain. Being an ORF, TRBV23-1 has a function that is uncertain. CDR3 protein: CASSQSWRSWTEAFF. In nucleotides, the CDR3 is TGCGCCAGCAGTCAATCTTGGAGGTCATGGACTGAAGCTTTCTTT.